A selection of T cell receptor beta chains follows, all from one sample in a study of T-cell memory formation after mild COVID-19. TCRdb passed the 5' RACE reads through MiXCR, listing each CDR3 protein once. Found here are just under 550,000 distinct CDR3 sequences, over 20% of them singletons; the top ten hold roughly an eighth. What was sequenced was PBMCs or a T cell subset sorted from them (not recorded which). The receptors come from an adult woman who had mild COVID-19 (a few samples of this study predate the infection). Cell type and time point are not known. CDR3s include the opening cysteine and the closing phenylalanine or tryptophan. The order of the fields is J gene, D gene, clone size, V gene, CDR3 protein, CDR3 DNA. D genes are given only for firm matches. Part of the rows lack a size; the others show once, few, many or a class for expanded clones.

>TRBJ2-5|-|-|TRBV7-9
CASSGPGGVFKETQYF
TGTGCCAGCAGCGGCCCCGGGGGAGTCTTCAAAGAGACCCAGTACTTC
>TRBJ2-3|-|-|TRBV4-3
CASSQGLHSTDTQYF
TGCGCCAGCAGCCAGGGACTCCATAGCACAGATACGCAGTATTTT
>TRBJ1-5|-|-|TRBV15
CATSRDLGGGSNQPQHF
TGTGCCACCAGCAGAGATCTTGGCGGGGGAAGCAATCAGCCCCAGCATTTT
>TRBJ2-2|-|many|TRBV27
CASTLGRQGYTGELFF
TGTGCCAGCACCTTGGGTCGTCAGGGGTACACCGGGGAGCTGTTTTTT
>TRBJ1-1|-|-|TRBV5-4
CASSLLDRMNTEAFF
TGTGCCAGCAGCTTGTTAGACAGGATGAACACTGAAGCTTTCTTT
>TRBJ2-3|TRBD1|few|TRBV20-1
CSARRGQGRTDTQYF
TGCAGTGCTAGACGCGGACAGGGCCGCACAGATACGCAGTATTTT
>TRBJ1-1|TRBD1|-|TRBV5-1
CASSLVIAGGSTEAFF
TGCGCCAGCAGCTTGGTAATTGCAGGGGGGTCCACTGAAGCTTTCTTT
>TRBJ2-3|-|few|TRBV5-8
CASSPPWRDLSTDTQYF
TGTGCCAGCAGCCCCCCTTGGAGGGACCTCTCCACAGATACGCAGTATTTT
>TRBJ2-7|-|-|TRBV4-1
CASSQDRVGAEQYF
TGCGCCAGCAGCCAAGACCGTGTGGGGGCCGAGCAGTACTTC
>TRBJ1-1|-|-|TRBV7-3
CASSLTRAGNTEAFF
TGTGCCAGCAGCTTAACGCGGGCGGGGAACACTGAAGCTTTCTTT
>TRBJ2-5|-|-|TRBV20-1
CSASNSLAGFQETQYF
TGCAGTGCTAGTAACTCCCTGGCGGGGTTCCAAGAGACCCAGTACTTC
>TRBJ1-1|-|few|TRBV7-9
CASSFGWEGTEAFF
TGTGCCAGCAGCTTTGGTTGGGAGGGCACTGAAGCTTTCTTT
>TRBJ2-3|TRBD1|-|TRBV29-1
CSVVSGDRGDTQYF
TGCAGCGTTGTCTCCGGGGACAGGGGGGATACGCAGTATTTT
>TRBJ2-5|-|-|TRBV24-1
CATSDGGGSVTQYF
TGTGCCACCAGTGATGGAGGGGGGTCGGTGACCCAGTACTTC
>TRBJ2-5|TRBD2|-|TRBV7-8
CASSRRGSGEETQYF
TGTGCCAGCAGCCGGAGGGGTAGCGGGGAAGAGACCCAGTACTTC
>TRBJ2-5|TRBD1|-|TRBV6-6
CASSPRDRGRETQYF
TGTGCCAGCAGTCCCCGGGACAGGGGGCGAGAGACCCAGTACTTC
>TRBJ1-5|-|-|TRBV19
CASSSGTEGNQPQHF
TGTGCCAGTAGTTCCGGGACGGAAGGCAATCAGCCCCAGCATTTT
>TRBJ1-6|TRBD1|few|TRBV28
CASSLGTGTLNSPLHF
TGTGCCAGCAGTTTAGGGACAGGGACCCTAAATTCACCCCTCCACTTT
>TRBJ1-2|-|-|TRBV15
CATSPTRDNNVYGYTF
TGTGCCACCAGCCCGACGCGGGACAATAATGTATATGGCTACACCTTC
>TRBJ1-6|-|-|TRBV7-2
CASSQTGTGLRGSLHF
TGTGCCAGCAGCCAAACCGGGACGGGGCTTAGGGGGTCCCTCCACTTT
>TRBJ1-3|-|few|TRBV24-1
CATSDSQLGSGNTIYF
TGTGCCACCAGTGATTCCCAACTTGGGTCTGGAAACACCATATATTTT
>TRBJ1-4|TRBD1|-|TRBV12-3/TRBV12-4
CASSFTGDPNEKLFF
TGTGCCAGCAGTTTCACAGGGGACCCTAATGAAAAACTGTTTTTT
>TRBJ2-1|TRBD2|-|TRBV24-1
CATSDAGTSGRTNEQFF
TGTGCCACCAGTGATGCCGGGACTAGCGGGAGGACCAATGAGCAGTTCTTC
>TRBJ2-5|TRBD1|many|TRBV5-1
CASSLGTGPQETQYF
TGCGCCAGCAGCTTGGGGACAGGGCCTCAAGAGACCCAGTACTTC
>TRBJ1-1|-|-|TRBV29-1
CSVEVADILTFF
TGCAGCGTTGAAGTGGCGGACATACTCACTTTCTTT
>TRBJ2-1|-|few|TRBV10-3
CAISERQAPYNEQFF
TGTGCCATCAGTGAGCGGCAGGCCCCCTACAATGAGCAGTTCTTC